The TCR beta chain under discussion was sequenced for a study of T-cell memory formation after mild COVID-19. Study outcomes and limitations: Contracting clones, day 15 to 85, had balanced CD4/CD8, and later expanders favored CD4+.

Concerning this clonotype itself: Antigen specificity is unknown.

The CDR3 is made up of 17 amino acids. V lost 4 bases to trimming and J lost 7 bases, with 24 bases between them. CDR1 and CDR2 (germline): SGHVS, FQNEAQ. TCRdb fed the 5' RACE reads into MiXCR, producing one record per CDR3 protein. The sample holds about 350,000 distinct CDR3 sequences, roughly 15% seen once. This TCR was sampled from a man between 18 and 29 years old who had mild COVID-19 (a few samples of this study predate the infection). Cell type and time point are not known. This chain uses TRBV7-8 with TRBJ2-3; D tentatively reads TRBD1 or TRBD2 (5 bases each). The source material was PBMCs or a T cell subset sorted from them (not recorded which). CDR3 nucleotide sequence: TGTGCCAGCAGCTCCGGTCTGGTGGGGGTTGGAAAACATACGCAGTATTTT. It yields the protein CASSSGLVGVGKHTQYF.